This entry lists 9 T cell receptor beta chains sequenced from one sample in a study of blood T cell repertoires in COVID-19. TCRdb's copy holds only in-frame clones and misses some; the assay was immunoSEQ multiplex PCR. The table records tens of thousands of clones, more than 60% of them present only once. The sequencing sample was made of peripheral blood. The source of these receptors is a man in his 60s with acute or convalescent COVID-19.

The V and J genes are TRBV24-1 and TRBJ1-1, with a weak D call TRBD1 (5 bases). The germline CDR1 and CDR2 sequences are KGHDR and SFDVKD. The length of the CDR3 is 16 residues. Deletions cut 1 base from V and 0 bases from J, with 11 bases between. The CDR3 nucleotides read TGTGCCACCAGTGATTTCCTTCGACAGTTGAACACTGAAGCTTTCTTT. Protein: CATSDFLRQLNTEAFF.

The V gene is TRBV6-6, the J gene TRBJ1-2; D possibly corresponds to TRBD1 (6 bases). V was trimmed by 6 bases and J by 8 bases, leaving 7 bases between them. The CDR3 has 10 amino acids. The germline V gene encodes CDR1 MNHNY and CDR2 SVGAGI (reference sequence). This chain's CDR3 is CASRGAGYTF. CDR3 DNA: TGTGCCAGCAGGGGGGCAGGCTACACCTTC.

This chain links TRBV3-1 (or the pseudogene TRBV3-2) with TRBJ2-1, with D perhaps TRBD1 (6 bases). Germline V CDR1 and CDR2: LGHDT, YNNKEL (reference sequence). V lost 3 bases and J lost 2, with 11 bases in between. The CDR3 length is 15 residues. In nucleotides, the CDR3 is TGTGCCAGCAGCCACTCGACAGGAACCTACAATGAGCAGTTCTTC. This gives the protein CASSHSTGTYNEQFF.

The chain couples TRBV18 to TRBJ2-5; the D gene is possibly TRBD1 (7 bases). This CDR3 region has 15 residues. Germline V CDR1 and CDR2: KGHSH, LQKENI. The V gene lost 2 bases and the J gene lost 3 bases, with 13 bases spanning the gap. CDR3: CASSPRQGGEETQYF. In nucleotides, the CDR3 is TGTGCCAGCTCACCAAGACAGGGCGGGGAAGAGACCCAGTACTTC.

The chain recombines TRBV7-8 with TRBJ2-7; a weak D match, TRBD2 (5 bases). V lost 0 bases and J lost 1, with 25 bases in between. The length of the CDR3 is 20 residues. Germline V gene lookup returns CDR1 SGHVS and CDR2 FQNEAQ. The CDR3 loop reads CASSLARVGLAGRRSYEQYV. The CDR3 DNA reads TGTGCCAGCAGCTTAGCGAGGGTCGGCCTAGCCGGACGTAGGTCCTACGAGCAGTACGTC.

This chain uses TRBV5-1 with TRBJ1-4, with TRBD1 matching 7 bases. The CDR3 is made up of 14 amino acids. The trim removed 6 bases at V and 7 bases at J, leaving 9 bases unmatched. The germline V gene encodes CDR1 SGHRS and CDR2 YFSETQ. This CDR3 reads CASKSDRVGEKLFF. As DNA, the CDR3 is TGCGCCAGCAAGTCAGACAGGGTGGGTGAAAAACTGTTTTTT.

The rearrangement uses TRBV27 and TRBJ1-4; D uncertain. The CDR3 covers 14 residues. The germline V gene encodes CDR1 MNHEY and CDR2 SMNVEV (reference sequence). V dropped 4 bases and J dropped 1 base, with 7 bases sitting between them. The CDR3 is CASSSGGTNEKLFF. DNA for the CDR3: TGTGCCAGCAGTTCGGGAGGAACTAATGAAAAACTGTTTTTT.

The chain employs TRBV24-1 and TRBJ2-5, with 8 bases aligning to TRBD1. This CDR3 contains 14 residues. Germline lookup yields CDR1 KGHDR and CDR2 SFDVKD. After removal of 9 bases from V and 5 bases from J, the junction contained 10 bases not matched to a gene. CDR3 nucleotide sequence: TGTGCCACCGCACGGACAGGGTCGTGGGAGACCCAGTACTTC. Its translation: CATARTGSWETQYF.

CDR3 bases: TGTGCCAGCAGTTGGTTGACTAGCGGGAGGCACGATACGCAGTATTTT. It encodes CASSWLTSGRHDTQYF. The chain combines TRBV28 with TRBJ2-3, with TRBD2 matching over 13 bases. Looked up from germline, CDR1 is MDHEN and CDR2 is SYDVKM. This CDR3 contains 16 residues. V trimming: 4 bases; J trimming: 6 bases; junction bases outside the gene matches: 7. The complete variable domain, with remaining parts taken from reference TRBV28 and TRBJ2-3, reads DVKVTQSSRYLVKRTGEKVFLECVQDMDHENMFWYRQDPGLGLRLIYFSYDVKMKEKGDIPEGYSVSREKKERFSLILESASTNQTSMYLCASSWLTSGRHDTQYFGPGTRLTVL.